The T cell receptor (beta chain) under discussion was sequenced for a study of blood T cell repertoires in COVID-19 (dated by TCRdb to 2018 to 2020). General notes on the study: Samples covering the acute and convalescent phases of COVID-19 were provided by collaborators in the United States, Italy and Spain. The material from the prospective study consisted of cDNA or gDNA derived from T cells, B-cell-depleted T cells, or PBMCs. The dataset comprised deeply sampled blood TCRbeta repertoires from subjects exposed to, actively infected with, or recovered from COVID-19. A freely available public database, intended as a resource for researchers studying the immune response to SARS-CoV-2, is where the repertoires were released. Samples were obtained from the ongoing ImmuneRACE study (first 160 participants) and from roughly 1,300 subjects provided by 6 global collaborators. Sample metadata almost always included a de-identified subject ID, COVID-19 status, age in years and sex. Where available, HLA class I and class II types were obtained from metadata supplied by the sample provider rather than from assay-based typing. Here is what the overall study found, with its caveats: Clinical and demographic metadata were provided uncurated, with the amount varying by source and participant.

One collaborating source in Seattle enrolled patients during active infection and followed them longitudinally through the course of disease. The collaborating institutions used their own protocols to collect whole blood in K2EDTA tubes. For TCRbeta analysis, collaborators shipped samples in one of three forms: frozen whole blood, isolated PBMCs, or DNA extracted from either of those sample types. TCRbeta CDR3 regions were amplified from genomic DNA using the immunoSEQ Assay, a bias-controlled multiplex PCR. The authors' analysis ran thus. Within the assay, amplification of reference gene primers was used to estimate how many nucleated cells each sample contained. To quantify the absolute abundance of each unique TCRbeta CDR3 rearrangement, sequence reads were collapsed and filtered. Productive Simpson clonality was computed per sample as the square root of Simpson's diversity index over productive rearrangements. Not all clones reach the TCRdb copy of this immuneACCESS table, which keeps in-frame sequences only. Checked studies attribute under half of the gap to unresolved V genes and leave the rest unexplained. V, J and clone size are taken as reported in that table, and D and trimming were inferred from the DNA itself. A total of 250,000 to 300,000 clones appear in this sample, approximately 91% of them only once. Roughly 12% of the sample is held by the ten biggest clonotypes.

The V end gives up 1 base and the J end 3 bases, leaving 3 bases in the junction not matched to a gene. From its cysteine to its phenylalanine, the CDR3 spans 16 amino acids. Kept here is only the CDR3 DNA, which spans 48 bases and is read in frame from base 1. According to the germline V gene, CDR1 reads SGHTA and CDR2 reads FQGNSA. A word on this clone: Its antigen is currently not known. No much larger clonotype is one base removed from it; base qualities were not supplied.

This receptor was identified in a woman in her 30s with COVID-19, enrolled during active disease. The rearranged chain carries TRBV7-2 and TRBJ2-2; the junction holds 9 bases that match TRBD1. The specimen was peripheral blood. The CDR3 sequence is CASSLGTGAYTGELFF. The DNA sequence follows: TGTGCCAGCAGCTTAGGGACAGGGGCATACACCGGGGAGCTGTTTTTT. Where the CDR3 stops, the reference TRBV7-2 and TRBJ2-2 genes take over; the full variable domain is GAGVSQSPSNKVTEKGKDVELRCDPISGHTALYWYRQSLGQGLEFLIYFQGNSAPDKSGLPSDRFSAERTGGSVSTLTIQRTQQEDSAVYLCASSLGTGAYTGELFFGEGSRLTVL.